A selection of T cell receptor beta chains follows, all from one sample in a study of breast tumors, draining lymph nodes, adjacent tissues. TCRdb redid the calling of the multiplex PCR reads with MiXCR, one entry per CDR3 protein. The data show about 140,000 distinct CDR3 sequences, 32% seen once. Sequences were obtained from axillary lymph node tissue. Every receptor here comes from a female donor with breast cancer. Some clones in this sample may be carry-over from other donors' samples. Both conserved end residues are part of each CDR3. D genes are given only for firm matches. Clone sizes are given selectively: once, few, many, or a class where the clone is expanded.

V gene: TRBV2; CDR3 length: 14; J gene: TRBJ1-4; D gene: .; clone size: .; CDR3 DNA: TGTGCCAGCAAGGAGGCGCCCTCTAGTGAAAAACTGTTTTTT; CDR3 protein: CASKEAPSSEKLFF
V gene: TRBV9; CDR3 length: 14; J gene: TRBJ2-7; D gene: .; clone size: many; CDR3 DNA: TGTGCCAGCAGCGTAGAGGCGGTTCCCTACGAGCAGTACTTC; CDR3 protein: CASSVEAVPYEQYF
V gene: TRBV28; CDR3 length: 15; J gene: TRBJ1-5; D gene: TRBD1; clone size: many; CDR3 DNA: TGTGCCAGCAGTTTAGGGGGACAGTTCAATCAGCCCCAGCATTTT; CDR3 protein: CASSLGGQFNQPQHF
V gene: TRBV11-2; CDR3 length: 16; J gene: TRBJ2-3; D gene: TRBD2; clone size: many; CDR3 DNA: TGTGCCAGCAGCTTAGTTGCCAGCGGGGGAACAGATACGCAGTATTTT; CDR3 protein: CASSLVASGGTDTQYF
V gene: TRBV13; CDR3 length: 16; J gene: TRBJ2-3; D gene: .; clone size: .; CDR3 DNA: TGTGCCAGCAGCCTCAGGCATCTGGAAACACCATATACGCAGTATTTT; CDR3 protein: CASSLRHLETPYTQYF
V gene: TRBV7-2; CDR3 length: 16; J gene: TRBJ2-5; D gene: TRBD2; clone size: .; CDR3 DNA: TGTGCCAGCAGCCTCACGGGACTAGCGGGGTTGGAGACCCAGTACTTC; CDR3 protein: CASSLTGLAGLETQYF
V gene: TRBV11-3; CDR3 length: 15; J gene: TRBJ1-5; D gene: .; clone size: .; CDR3 DNA: TGTGCCAGCTCTAGATCGGAGGGACCCCATCAGCCCCAGCATTTT; CDR3 protein: CASSRSEGPHQPQHF
V gene: TRBV19; CDR3 length: 16; J gene: TRBJ1-1; D gene: .; clone size: .; CDR3 DNA: TGTGCCAGTCAGAAAATGGGGGGGTTTAAGGACACTGAAGCTTTCTTT; CDR3 protein: CASQKMGGFKDTEAFF
V gene: TRBV3-2; CDR3 length: 14; J gene: TRBJ1-4; D gene: .; clone size: once; CDR3 DNA: TGTGCCAGCAGCCAGGGGGTTACTAGCCAAAAACTGTTTTTT; CDR3 protein: CASSQGVTSQKLFF
V gene: TRBV7-8; CDR3 length: 16; J gene: TRBJ2-2; D gene: .; clone size: once; CDR3 DNA: TGTGCCAGCAGGCCCGAAAGGGGTCGGATTACCGGGGAGCTGTTTTTT; CDR3 protein: CASRPERGRITGELFF
V gene: TRBV5-5; CDR3 length: 16; J gene: TRBJ1-5; D gene: .; clone size: many; CDR3 DNA: TGTGCCAGCAGCCCCGAGGGCAGGGTTTCCGATCAGCCCCAGCATTTT; CDR3 protein: CASSPEGRVSDQPQHF
V gene: TRBV9; CDR3 length: 14; J gene: TRBJ2-5; D gene: .; clone size: many; CDR3 DNA: TGTGCCAGCAGCGTAGCTCCGAGCGGGGAGACCCAGTACTTC; CDR3 protein: CASSVAPSGETQYF
V gene: TRBV20-1; CDR3 length: 12; J gene: TRBJ1-2; D gene: TRBD1; clone size: .; CDR3 DNA: TGCAGTGCTGGGACAGGGAGGTATGGCTACACCTTC; CDR3 protein: CSAGTGRYGYTF
V gene: TRBV19; CDR3 length: 15; J gene: TRBJ1-1; D gene: .; clone size: .; CDR3 DNA: TGTGCCAGTAGTATCAGCGGAGGGAGGAACACTGAAGCTTTCTTT; CDR3 protein: CASSISGGRNTEAFF
V gene: TRBV28; CDR3 length: 14; J gene: TRBJ1-5; D gene: TRBD1; clone size: .; CDR3 DNA: TGTGCCAGCAGGGAGACAGGGGCGAATCAGCCCCAGCATTTT; CDR3 protein: CASRETGANQPQHF
V gene: TRBV6-5; CDR3 length: 16; J gene: TRBJ1-2; D gene: TRBD1; clone size: many; CDR3 DNA: TGTGCCAGCAGTTCCCAACTACAGGGGGGAGGCAATGGCTACACCTTC; CDR3 protein: CASSSQLQGGGNGYTF
V gene: TRBV6-4; CDR3 length: 14; J gene: TRBJ2-2; D gene: .; clone size: .; CDR3 DNA: TGTGCCAGCGGACTCGACGGTGGAGCCGGGGAGCTGGTTTTT; CDR3 protein: CASGLDGGAGELVF
V gene: TRBV9; CDR3 length: 16; J gene: TRBJ1-4; D gene: .; clone size: many; CDR3 DNA: TGTGCCAGCAGCGTAGGCTCCCAGAGCCCAAATGAAAAACTGTTTTTT; CDR3 protein: CASSVGSQSPNEKLFF
V gene: TRBV5-6; CDR3 length: 14; J gene: TRBJ1-2; D gene: .; clone size: .; CDR3 DNA: TGTGCCAGCAACACCCGGGGTTCCTACTATGGCTACACCTTC; CDR3 protein: CASNTRGSYYGYTF
V gene: TRBV28; CDR3 length: 15; J gene: TRBJ1-2; D gene: TRBD1; clone size: many; CDR3 DNA: TGTGCCAGCAGTGATCCGGGACAGGGGCAAAATGGCTACACCTTC; CDR3 protein: CASSDPGQGQNGYTF
V gene: TRBV20-1; CDR3 length: 14; J gene: TRBJ2-2; D gene: TRBD1; clone size: many; CDR3 DNA: TGCAGTGCTAAGACGGACAGGGGAAGCGGGGAGCTGTTTTTT; CDR3 protein: CSAKTDRGSGELFF
V gene: TRBV5-1; CDR3 length: 14; J gene: TRBJ1-4; D gene: TRBD1; clone size: many; CDR3 DNA: TGCGCCAGCAGCCGGGGACAGGGGGACGAAAAACTGTTTTTT; CDR3 protein: CASSRGQGDEKLFF
V gene: TRBV7-2; CDR3 length: 14; J gene: TRBJ2-7; D gene: .; clone size: once; CDR3 DNA: TGTGCCAGCAGCTTACCGAGCCACTCCTACGAGCAGTACTTC; CDR3 protein: CASSLPSHSYEQYF
V gene: TRBV18; CDR3 length: 15; J gene: TRBJ1-4; D gene: .; clone size: many; CDR3 DNA: TGTGCCAGCTCACCACAGGGGGCAACTAATGAAAAACTGTTTTTT; CDR3 protein: CASSPQGATNEKLFF
V gene: TRBV20-1; CDR3 length: 15; J gene: TRBJ1-4; D gene: TRBD1; clone size: .; CDR3 DNA: TGCAGTGCTAGAGTCATGGGACAGGGGTGGGAAAAACTGTTTTTT; CDR3 protein: CSARVMGQGWEKLFF
V gene: TRBV6-5; CDR3 length: 15; J gene: TRBJ2-2; D gene: .; clone size: .; CDR3 DNA: TGTGCCAGCAGTCCGGAATTCAGATCAGCCGGGGAGCTGTTTTTT; CDR3 protein: CASSPEFRSAGELFF
V gene: TRBV3-1; CDR3 length: 15; J gene: TRBJ2-7; D gene: .; clone size: many; CDR3 DNA: TGTGCCAGCAGCCAAGCGCAGCGTCCCCGGTCCGAGCAGTACTTC; CDR3 protein: CASSQAQRPRSEQYF
V gene: TRBV3-1; CDR3 length: 16; J gene: TRBJ2-3; D gene: TRBD2; clone size: few; CDR3 DNA: TGTGCCAGCAGCCAGGGACTAGCGGGGGACGGAGATACGCAGTATTTT; CDR3 protein: CASSQGLAGDGDTQYF
V gene: TRBV20-1; CDR3 length: 15; J gene: TRBJ1-1; D gene: TRBD1; clone size: many; CDR3 DNA: TGCAGTGCCTACCGACAGGGTACGGTTAACACTGAAGCTTTCTTT; CDR3 protein: CSAYRQGTVNTEAFF
V gene: TRBV11-2; CDR3 length: 16; J gene: TRBJ2-3; D gene: TRBD1; clone size: many; CDR3 DNA: TGTGCCAGCAGCTTAGCCAGGGACAGGGCCACAGATACGCAGTATTTT; CDR3 protein: CASSLARDRATDTQYF
V gene: TRBV14; CDR3 length: 14; J gene: TRBJ2-5; D gene: .; clone size: many; CDR3 DNA: TGTGCCAGCAGCCAAGATAGTACGGCGGAGACCCAGTACTTC; CDR3 protein: CASSQDSTAETQYF
V gene: TRBV24-1; CDR3 length: 16; J gene: TRBJ2-2; D gene: TRBD1; clone size: many; CDR3 DNA: TGTGCCACCAGTGAAATCGGGACAGGGGTTGCCGGGGAGCTGTTTTTT; CDR3 protein: CATSEIGTGVAGELFF
V gene: TRBV7-3; CDR3 length: 18; J gene: TRBJ2-3; D gene: TRBD2; clone size: many; CDR3 DNA: TGTGCCAGCAGCTTAGGAGGGGTCGCGGGGGTGAACACAGATACGCAGTATTTT; CDR3 protein: CASSLGGVAGVNTDTQYF
V gene: TRBV5-1; CDR3 length: 17; J gene: TRBJ2-2; D gene: TRBD1; clone size: .; CDR3 DNA: TGCGCCAGCAGCTTTCCTACAGGGGGCCGGAACACCGGGGAGCTGTTTTTT; CDR3 protein: CASSFPTGGRNTGELFF
V gene: TRBV27; CDR3 length: 15; J gene: TRBJ2-1; D gene: TRBD2; clone size: few; CDR3 DNA: TGTGCCAGCAGTCCCGGGGGGTTCTCCTACAATGAGCAGTTCTTC; CDR3 protein: CASSPGGFSYNEQFF
V gene: TRBV6-2/TRBV6-3; CDR3 length: 12; J gene: TRBJ1-5; D gene: .; clone size: .; CDR3 DNA: TGTGCCACCGGGACTTTCAATCAGCCCCAGCATTTT; CDR3 protein: CATGTFNQPQHF
V gene: TRBV28; CDR3 length: 14; J gene: TRBJ1-6; D gene: .; clone size: .; CDR3 DNA: TGTGCCAGCAGTTTATTGGTGCGTAATTCACCCCTCCACTTT; CDR3 protein: CASSLLVRNSPLHF
V gene: TRBV20-1; CDR3 length: 16; J gene: TRBJ2-1; D gene: TRBD2; clone size: many; CDR3 DNA: TGCAGTGCTGCCCCTAGCGGGGGGTCCTCCTACAATGAGCAGTTCTTC; CDR3 protein: CSAAPSGGSSYNEQFF
V gene: TRBV6-5; CDR3 length: 15; J gene: TRBJ1-6; D gene: .; clone size: many; CDR3 DNA: TGTGCCAGCAGTTATGCCGGGACCGAGAGGTCACCCCTCCACTTT; CDR3 protein: CASSYAGTERSPLHF
V gene: TRBV6-1; CDR3 length: 14; J gene: TRBJ2-7; D gene: .; clone size: many; CDR3 DNA: TGTGCCACCGACAGAGCATTAGGAACCTACGAGCAGTACTTC; CDR3 protein: CATDRALGTYEQYF
V gene: TRBV4-2; CDR3 length: 14; J gene: TRBJ2-4; D gene: .; clone size: .; CDR3 DNA: TGTGCCAGCAGCCAAGAGTTGGCCAAAAACATTCAGTACTTC; CDR3 protein: CASSQELAKNIQYF
V gene: TRBV6-6; CDR3 length: 16; J gene: TRBJ1-6; D gene: .; clone size: .; CDR3 DNA: TGTGCCAGCAGTCACGGACGGAGCCTAAGTAATTCACCCCTCCACTTT; CDR3 protein: CASSHGRSLSNSPLHF
V gene: TRBV7-3; CDR3 length: 18; J gene: TRBJ2-5; D gene: TRBD1; clone size: .; CDR3 DNA: TGTGCCAGCAGCCGTACCGGCCGGACAGGGGGATCAGAGGAGACCCAGTACTTC; CDR3 protein: CASSRTGRTGGSEETQYF
V gene: TRBV2; CDR3 length: 15; J gene: TRBJ1-5; D gene: .; clone size: .; CDR3 DNA: TGTGCCAGCAGTGAACTCGGCGGGGACGGGGAGACCCAGCATTTT; CDR3 protein: CASSELGGDGETQHF
V gene: TRBV16; CDR3 length: 15; J gene: TRBJ1-5; D gene: .; clone size: many; CDR3 DNA: TGTGCCAGCAGTCCGGACGGACTTAGCAATCAGCCCCAGCATTTT; CDR3 protein: CASSPDGLSNQPQHF
V gene: TRBV10-3; CDR3 length: 16; J gene: TRBJ2-7; D gene: TRBD2; clone size: many; CDR3 DNA: TGTGCCATCAGAGGCACTAGCGGGGGGGCCGCCTACGAGCAGTACTTC; CDR3 protein: CAIRGTSGGAAYEQYF
V gene: TRBV28; CDR3 length: 13; J gene: TRBJ1-6; D gene: TRBD1; clone size: many; CDR3 DNA: TGTGCCAGCAGGGGGGACAGGGTTACCCCCCTCCACTTT; CDR3 protein: CASRGDRVTPLHF
V gene: TRBV19; CDR3 length: 15; J gene: TRBJ1-5; D gene: TRBD1; clone size: many; CDR3 DNA: TGTGCCAGTAGGGAGGGGGCGATTCCAAATCAGCCCCAGCATTTT; CDR3 protein: CASREGAIPNQPQHF
V gene: TRBV9; CDR3 length: 17; J gene: TRBJ1-6; D gene: .; clone size: .; CDR3 DNA: TGTGCCAGCAGCCCTGTAGCGGGCGGCTTCGCTAATTCACCCCTCCACTTT; CDR3 protein: CASSPVAGGFANSPLHF
V gene: TRBV29-1; CDR3 length: 11; J gene: TRBJ1-2; D gene: .; clone size: many; CDR3 DNA: TGCAGCGCGGGAGGGGGACATGGCTACACCTTC; CDR3 protein: CSAGGGHGYTF
V gene: TRBV5-1; CDR3 length: 14; J gene: TRBJ2-3; D gene: TRBD1; clone size: many; CDR3 DNA: TGCGCCAGCCGGACAGGTCAAAGCACAGATACGCAGTATTTT; CDR3 protein: CASRTGQSTDTQYF